These T cell receptor beta chains were read from a single sample in a study of blood T cells in healthy people across ages. TCRdb fed the 5' RACE reads into MiXCR, producing one record per CDR3 protein. The table has roughly 500,000 distinct CDR3 sequences, roughly 29% seen once; the top ten hold under 20%. The sample comprised blood. The receptor source for this set is a woman between 65 and 79 years old in good health. Both conserved end residues are part of each CDR3. The D gene is left open where the match is weak. Clone size is stated in some rows and not others, as once, few, many or a class when expanded.

NA TRBJ2-4 15 TRBV5-1 TRBD1 TGCGCCAGCAGCTTAAGTAGGGGGCTATGGTCGATTCAGTACTTC CASSLSRGLWSIQYF
NA TRBJ1-4 14 TRBV7-6 TRBD1 TGTGCCAGCAGCTTAGGACAGGGAAGTGGAAAACTGTTTTTT CASSLGQGSGKLFF
few TRBJ1-1 13 TRBV11-2 TRBD1 TGTGCCAGCAGCAGAGGGACAGGGCTCGGAGCTTTCTTT CASSRGTGLGAFF
NA TRBJ2-5 16 TRBV6-2/TRBV6-3 TRBD2 TGTGCCAGCAGTTCTCCATGGCGGGGGGACCAAGAGACCCAGTACTTC CASSSPWRGDQETQYF
NA TRBJ2-3 13 TRBV7-9 NA TGTGCCGGCACCTACTCAGGGCCAGATACGCAGTATTTT CAGTYSGPDTQYF
NA TRBJ1-1 13 TRBV12-3/TRBV12-4 NA TGTGCCAGCAGACTCCTTATGAACACTGAAGCTTTCTTT CASRLLMNTEAFF
NA TRBJ1-5 12 TRBV7-9 NA TGTGCCAGCAGCTCCCCTCGTGGGACGAAGCATTTT CASSSPRGTKHF
NA TRBJ2-1 18 TRBV7-2 TRBD2 TGTGCCAGCAGCCCCAAAGGACTAGCGGGGGGGCCATTCAATGAGCAGTTCTTC CASSPKGLAGGPFNEQFF
few TRBJ2-5 14 TRBV20-1 TRBD2 TGCAGTGCTAGAGATGGGACTAGACAAGAGACCCAGTACTTC CSARDGTRQETQYF
NA TRBJ2-7 13 TRBV20-1 NA TGCAGTGCTAGTCCCAGGAGCTCCTACGAGCAGTACTTC CSASPRSSYEQYF